This TCR beta chain derives from a study of blood T cell repertoires in COVID-19. Study as a whole: Before being deemed recovered, Cohort 3 donors had two negative PCRs, clearance, or symptom resolution. The analysed material was cDNA or gDNA that came from T cells, B-cell-depleted T cells, or PBMCs.

All enrollees were about 18 to 95 years old and from around 25 US areas. The V gene lost 3 bases and the J gene lost 7 bases, with 12 bases spanning the gap. Germline V lookup: CDR1 SGHTA, CDR2 FQGNSA. This CDR3 is built from 13 residues. In the authors' methods: Reference gene primer amplification gave estimated nucleated cell counts. The method was immunoSEQ multiplex PCR; TCRdb's version includes in-frame clones alone and lacks a portion of them. That table gives V, J and clone size, and the DNA gave D and trimming. In the table there are about 140,000 clones, approximately 84% of which are singletons.

This chain joins TRBV7-2 and TRBJ1-1; tentative D call: TRBD1 (5 bases). The sequencing sample was made of PBMCs or T cells enriched from blood (not recorded which). The receptor was derived from a middle-aged man in a cohort exposed to, infected with or recovered from COVID-19 (not recorded which). The CDR3 coding sequence is TGTGCCAGCAGCTTGGGGGGGAACTTTGAAGCTTTCTTT. This sequence encodes CASSLGGNFEAFF. Drawing the rest from reference TRBV7-2 and TRBJ1-1, the complete variable domain is GAGVSQSPSNKVTEKGKDVELRCDPISGHTALYWYRQSLGQGLEFLIYFQGNSAPDKSGLPSDRFSAERTGGSVSTLTIQRTQQEDSAVYLCASSLGGNFEAFFGQGTRLTVV.